These 13 T cell receptor beta chains share one sample of origin, sequenced in a study of cytomegalovirus exposure and HLA in healthy donors. The PCR ran on 60 Vbeta and 13 Jbeta primers. Assay: immunoSEQ multiplex PCR; the TCRdb copy retains only in-frame clones and omits some. The table for this sample gives 200,000 to 250,000 clones. Sequencing input: PBMCs. These receptors all stem from a woman in her 30s in good health and CMV-seropositive.

This chain joins TRBV27 and TRBJ2-7; D call uncertain. Germline loops: CDR1 MNHEY, CDR2 SMNVEV (reference sequence). CDR3 length: 13 residues. V shed 6 bases and J shed 4 bases, with 13 bases lying between them. The CDR3 bases are TGTGCCAGCAGCCCACCAGGTGGGTACGAGCAGTACTTC. It yields the protein CASSPPGGYEQYF.

This chain joins TRBV30 and TRBJ2-1, with a possible D match to TRBD2 (6 bases). CDR3 length: 14 amino acids. Trimming removed 4 bases from V and 3 bases from J, with 13 bases in between. Per the germline V gene, CDR1 is GTSNPN and CDR2 is SVGIG (reference sequence). DNA of the CDR3: TGTGCCTGGACCAAGGGGACTTACTACAATGAGCAGTTCTTC. Its protein product is CAWTKGTYYNEQFF.

The CDR3 protein is CATSRQGAGEKLFF. CDR3 DNA: TGTGCCACCAGCAGACAGGGGGCTGGTGAAAAACTGTTTTTT. This sequence joins TRBV15 and TRBJ1-4; 8 positions agree with TRBD1. V trimming: 2 bases; J trimming: 7 bases; junction bases outside the gene matches: 3. The germline V gene has CDR1 LNHNV and CDR2 YYDKDF (reference sequence). The CDR3 runs 14 residues.

The V and J genes are TRBV18 and TRBJ2-1; the D is unclear. Deletions cut 2 bases from V and 7 bases from J, with 12 bases between. Germline values: CDR1 KGHSH, CDR2 LQKENI. This CDR3 region has 14 residues. In nucleotides, the CDR3 is TGTGCCAGCTCACCAGGTACAACATCTAATGAGCAGTTCTTC. This gives the protein CASSPGTTSNEQFF. The whole variable domain, remainder taken from reference TRBV18 and TRBJ2-1, is NAGVMQNPRHLVRRRGQEARLRCSPMKGHSHVYWYRQLPEEGLKFMVYLQKENIIDESGMPKERFSAEFPKEGPSILRIQQVVRGDSAAYFCASSPGTTSNEQFFGPGTRLTVL.

V is TRBV2 and J is TRBJ2-7; TRBD2 matches 13 bases. Germline V gene data show CDR1 as SNHLY and CDR2 as FYNNEI. Losses at the gene ends were 7 bases for V and 5 bases for J; bases not matched to a gene: 14. This CDR3 has 17 residues. DNA of the CDR3: TGTGCCAGCACTAACACCCCACTAGCGGGAGGGATCGACGAGCAGTACTTC. It translates to CASTNTPLAGGIDEQYF.

CDR3: CASSLRTGMTYEQYF. The DNA for the CDR3 is TGTGCCAGCAGCTTACGGACAGGGATGACCTACGAGCAGTACTTC. V and J are TRBV7-2 and TRBJ2-7, with TRBD1 matching over 8 bases. J gave up 2 bases and V 2 bases, and 5 bases lay outside the gene matches. The CDR3 is made up of 15 amino acids. The germline V gene encodes CDR1 SGHTA and CDR2 FQGNSA. Combining the CDR3 with reference TRBV7-2 and TRBJ2-7 gives the whole variable domain GAGVSQSPSNKVTEKGKDVELRCDPISGHTALYWYRQSLGQGLEFLIYFQGNSAPDKSGLPSDRFSAERTGGSVSTLTIQRTQQEDSAVYLCASSLRTGMTYEQYFGPGTRLTVT.

CDR3 bases: TGCAGCGTTCCCCTGCAACTTGGGCCAGATACGCAGTATTTT. Amino acid sequence: CSVPLQLGPDTQYF. The genes are TRBV29-1 and TRBJ2-3; D unresolved. CDR1 SQVTM and CDR2 ANQGSEA come from the germline V gene. This CDR3 has 14 residues. V was clipped by 5 bases and J by 4 bases, with 16 bases between them.

V usage is TRBV2 and J usage is TRBJ2-1; TRBD2 matches 11 bases. The junction had 3 bases not matched to a gene; V was cut back by 4 bases and J by 4 bases. There are 15 residues in the CDR3. Germline CDR1 is SNHLY and CDR2 is FYNNEI. The CDR3 region is CASSGGLAVYNEQFF. The CDR3 DNA sequence: TGTGCCAGCAGTGGGGGACTAGCGGTATACAATGAGCAGTTCTTC.

The chain joins TRBV7-8 to TRBJ1-5; D not certain. The CDR3 runs 13 residues. Per the germline V gene, CDR1 is SGHVS and CDR2 is FQNEAQ. V was cut by 3 bases and J by 9 bases, with 12 bases left in between. CDR3 sequence: CASSLTTGRPQHF. Here the CDR3 DNA reads TGTGCCAGCAGCTTGACCACCGGGAGGCCCCAGCATTTT.

This chain connects TRBV6-5 to TRBJ1-1, with D unclear. The CDR3 loop spans 14 amino acids. V lost 3 bases and J lost 0, with 8 bases in between. Germline lookup yields CDR1 MNHEY and CDR2 SVGAGI. In nucleotides, the CDR3 is TGTGCCAGCAGTTATGGGCAAATGAACACTGAAGCTTTCTTT. Translation gives CASSYGQMNTEAFF.

The V gene is TRBV15, the J gene TRBJ1-4; D possibly corresponds to TRBD1 (5 bases). This CDR3 spans 15 amino acids. Germline assignment: CDR1 LNHNV and CDR2 YYDKDF (reference sequence). V dropped 1 base and J dropped 7 bases, with 13 bases sitting between them. The CDR3, as DNA: TGTGCCACCAGCAGAGGGACCAGGGAAAGTGAAAAACTGTTTTTT. This translates into CATSRGTRESEKLFF.

The J gene is TRBJ2-3, the V gene TRBV6-1, with D maybe TRBD1 (6 bases). This CDR3 is 14 amino acids long. Germline-derived CDR1 and CDR2 are MNHNS and SASEGT. Trimming removed 8 bases from V and 3 bases from J, with 15 bases in between. Here the CDR3 DNA reads TGTGCCAGCCTATTGGGGCAGGGGACAGATACGCAGTATTTT. Encoded protein: CASLLGQGTDTQYF.

This chain uses TRBV29-1 with TRBJ2-5; D is unresolved. The CDR3 consists of 14 residues. V lost 0 bases, J lost 4 bases, and 12 bases lay in between. Germline V gives CDR1 SQVTM, CDR2 ANQGSEA. This CDR3 reads CSVEDGVPGETQYF. The DNA of the CDR3 is TGCAGCGTTGAAGATGGTGTACCAGGAGAGACCCAGTACTTC.